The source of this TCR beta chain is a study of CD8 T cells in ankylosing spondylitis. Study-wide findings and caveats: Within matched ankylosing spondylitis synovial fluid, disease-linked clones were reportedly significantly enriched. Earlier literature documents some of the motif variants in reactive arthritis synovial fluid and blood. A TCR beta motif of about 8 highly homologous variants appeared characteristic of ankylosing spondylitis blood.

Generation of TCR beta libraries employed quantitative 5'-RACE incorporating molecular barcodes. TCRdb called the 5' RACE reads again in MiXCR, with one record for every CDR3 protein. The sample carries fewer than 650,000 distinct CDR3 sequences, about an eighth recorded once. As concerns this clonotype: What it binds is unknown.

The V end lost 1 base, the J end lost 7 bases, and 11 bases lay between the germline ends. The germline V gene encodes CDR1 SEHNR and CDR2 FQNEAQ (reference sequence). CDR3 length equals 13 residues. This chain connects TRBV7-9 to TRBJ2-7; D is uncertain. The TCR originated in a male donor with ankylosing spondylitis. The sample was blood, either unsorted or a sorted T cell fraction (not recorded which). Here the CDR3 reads CASSLDLGFEQYF. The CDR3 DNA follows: TGTGCCAGCAGCTTAGATTTAGGTTTTGAGCAGTACTTC.